Listed here are 21 T cell receptor beta chains from one sample, sequenced in a study of monozygotic twins with inflammatory bowel disease. TCRdb re-called the 5' RACE reads and shows each CDR3 protein once, DNA omitted. This specimen shows some 330,000 distinct CDR3 sequences; the ten leading clones hold 5.5% to 6.5%. The specimen was blood. The receptors originated from a human donor with ulcerative colitis or Crohn's disease, or a healthy co-twin of an affected twin (not recorded which).

The chain links TRBV27 to TRBJ2-5; the TCRdb call, TRBD2, lacks DNA for checking. The germline gives CDR1 MNHEY, CDR2 SMNVEV (reference sequence). The CDR3 contains 13 residues. CDR3 region: CASSTTLTKTQYF.

The rearrangement links TRBV7-2 to TRBJ2-6. CDR3 size: 16 residues. From germline, CDR1 is SGHTA and CDR2 FQGNSA. The CDR3 sequence: CASSLALISGANVLTF. Complete variable domain (other parts from reference TRBV7-2 and TRBJ2-6): GAGVSQSPSNKVTEKGKDVELRCDPISGHTALYWYRQSLGQGLEFLIYFQGNSAPDKSGLPSDRFSAERTGGSVSTLTIQRTQQEDSAVYLCASSLALISGANVLTFGAGSRLTVL.

V gene TRBV12-3 or TRBV12-4 combines with J gene TRBJ1-1. This CDR3 region has 14 residues. The CDR3 loop is CASSLFLRDTEAFF.

This chain connects TRBV6-5 to TRBJ1-1. The CDR3 sequence is 15 residues long. Germline V gene sequence: CDR1 MNHEY, CDR2 SVGAGI. The CDR3 reads CASSYSPKRTTEAFF.

V and J are TRBV29-1 and TRBJ2-3; TCRdb's D gene call, TRBD2, goes unchecked for lack of DNA. Germline CDR1 and CDR2: SQVTM and ANQGSEA. The CDR3 length is 15 residues. The CDR3 loop is CSVGRTSGSTDTQYF.

V gene TRBV18 combines with J gene TRBJ2-5. Germline-derived CDR1 and CDR2 are KGHSH and LQKENI. The CDR3 runs to 13 residues. The CDR3 reads CASSPLQKETQYF.

The V call is TRBV11-2, the J call TRBJ2-1. The CDR3 runs to 15 residues. Germline loops: CDR1 SGHAT, CDR2 FQNNGV. The CDR3: CASSIRLAIYNEQFF.

The V gene is TRBV24-1, the J gene TRBJ2-2. This CDR3 is 16 amino acids long. CDR1 and CDR2 (germline): KGHDR, SFDVKD. CDR3 in amino acids: CATSDSQLTNTGELFF.

CDR3 sequence reads: CASSFSGGSTDTQYF. The chain employs TRBV7-9 and TRBJ2-3; the TCRdb D gene call, TRBD1, has no DNA to confirm it. Looked up from germline, CDR1 is SEHNR and CDR2 is FQNEAQ (reference sequence). The CDR3 totals 15 residues.

The chain carries TRBV7-9 and TRBJ1-3. Germline CDR1 is SEHNR and CDR2 is FQNEAQ (reference sequence). There are 14 residues in the CDR3. The CDR3 spells CASSPSVVGNTIYF.

The chain couples TRBV29-1 to TRBJ2-5; TCRdb picks TRBD2, but there is no DNA to check that call. The length of the CDR3 is 12 residues. Looked up from germline, CDR1 is SQVTM and CDR2 is ANQGSEA. CDR3: CSGSPPSETQYF. Together with reference TRBV29-1 and TRBJ2-5, the CDR3 gives the full variable domain: SAVISQKPSRDICQRGTSLTIQCQVDSQVTMMFWYRQQPGQSLTLIATANQGSEATYESGFVIDKFPISRPNLTFSTLTVSNMSPEDSSIYLCSGSPPSETQYFGPGTRLLVL.

V and J are TRBV3-1 and TRBJ2-5; TCRdb's assignment of TRBD2 cannot be checked, as there is no DNA. The CDR3 totals 18 residues. From germline, CDR1 is LGHDT and CDR2 YNNKEL (reference sequence). CDR3: CASSQDLGLAGVTETQYF.

The chain links TRBV13 to TRBJ2-1. The CDR3 runs 14 residues. Per germline, CDR1 PRHDT and CDR2 FYEKMQ (reference sequence). The CDR3 loop is CAGSLRRSYNEQFF.

The chain employs TRBV6-1 and TRBJ1-5; TCRdb gives TRBD1 as the D gene, but with no DNA this cannot be confirmed. This CDR3 spans 15 amino acids. The germline gives CDR1 MNHNS, CDR2 SASEGT. This chain's CDR3 is CASSDRGSGNQPQHF.

This chain uses TRBV4-3 with TRBJ2-7; the D call of TRBD2 rests on TCRdb alone, since no DNA is present to check it. The CDR3 contains 15 residues. Germline CDR1 reads LGHNA; CDR2 reads YSLEER. The CDR3 here is CASSPNTGLLYEQYF.

The J gene is TRBJ2-1, the V gene TRBV28. CDR1 MDHEN and CDR2 SYDVKM come from the germline V gene. The CDR3 loop spans 11 amino acids. This chain's CDR3 is CASGSRIEQFF.

The chain recombines TRBV7-8 with TRBJ2-1. From germline, CDR1 is SGHVS and CDR2 FQNEAQ. The CDR3 runs 11 residues. The CDR3 loop reads CASSIYNEQFF.

The chain uses TRBV29-1 and TRBJ2-3. This CDR3 is 12 amino acids long. Germline loops: CDR1 SQVTM, CDR2 ANQGSEA. The CDR3 here is CSVVVNTDTQYF.

The V call is TRBV7-2, the J call TRBJ2-4; TCRdb calls TRBD2, which cannot be checked without DNA. Germline values: CDR1 SGHTA, CDR2 FQGNSA. The CDR3 sequence is 14 residues long. The CDR3 here is CASSFSGSTRIQYF.

The CDR3 reads CASSQDYGTVATYEQYF. The chain carries TRBV4-1 and TRBJ2-7; the D call of TRBD1 rests on TCRdb alone, since no DNA is present to check it. Germline V CDR1 and CDR2: MGHRA, YSYEKL. The CDR3 consists of 17 residues.

The chain joins TRBV4-3 to TRBJ1-6; absent DNA, TCRdb's TRBD1 call cannot be checked. Germline CDR1 is LGHNA and CDR2 is YSLEER. The CDR3 sequence is 16 residues long. CDR3 residues: CASSQDSRPTGSPLHF.